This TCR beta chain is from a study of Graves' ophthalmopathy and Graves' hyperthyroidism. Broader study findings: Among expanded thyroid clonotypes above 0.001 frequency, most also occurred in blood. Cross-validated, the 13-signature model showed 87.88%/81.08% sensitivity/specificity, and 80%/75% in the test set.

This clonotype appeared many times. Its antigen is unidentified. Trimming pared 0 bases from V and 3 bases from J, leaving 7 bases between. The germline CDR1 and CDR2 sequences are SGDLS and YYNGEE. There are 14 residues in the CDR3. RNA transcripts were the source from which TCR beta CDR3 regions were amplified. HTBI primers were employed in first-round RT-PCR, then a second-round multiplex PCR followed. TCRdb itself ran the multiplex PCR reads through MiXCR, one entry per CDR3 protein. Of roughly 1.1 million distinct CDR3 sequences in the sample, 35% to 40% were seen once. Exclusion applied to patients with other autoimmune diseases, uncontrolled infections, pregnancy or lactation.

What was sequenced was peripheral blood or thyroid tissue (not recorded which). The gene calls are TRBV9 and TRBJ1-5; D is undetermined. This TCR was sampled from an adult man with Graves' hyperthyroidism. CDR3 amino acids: CASSVVADNQPQHF. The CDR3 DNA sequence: TGTGCCAGCAGCGTAGTGGCGGACAATCAGCCCCAGCATTTT.